This T cell receptor beta chain was documented in a study of human T cells and chemical hapten exposure. In the study overall: An area of 2 cm by approximately 2 cm on upper inner arm skin received 2% DPC for sensitization.

This clonotype has just a few counts. This sample's time point: patch test 2, 6 weeks after DPC sensitization. The treatment was: therapeutic diphenylcyclopropenone sensitization with weekly scalp DPC. TCRdb re-analysed the RACE reads in MiXCR, keeping a single row per CDR3 protein. The sample records about 84,000 distinct CDR3 sequences, about 10% being singletons. The TCR was taken from a woman between 50 and 59 years old with alopecia areata. Some clones in this sample may be carry-over from other donors' samples. The sample consisted of whole blood, taken in connection with sensitization to the hapten diphenylcyclopropenone (DPC).

The DNA for the CDR3 is TGCGCCAGAGCCCATCGGGATAACCAAGAGACCCAGTACTTC. Translated, it gives CARAHRDNQETQYF. The chain recombines TRBV5-1 with TRBJ2-5, with a possible D match to TRBD2 (5 bases). V lost 8 bases to trimming and J lost 0 bases, with 14 bases between them. The length of the CDR3 is 14 residues. The germline V gene encodes CDR1 SGHRS and CDR2 YFSETQ.